These 7 T cell receptor beta chains were all obtained from the same sample, sequenced in a study of shared T cell receptors in the human thymus. Method: immunoSEQ multiplex PCR; TCRdb's copy keeps in-frame clones and lacks some. Among hundreds of thousands of clones listed, over 75% were seen once. This same sample was also taken into another study, of human thymus T cells.

What was sequenced was thymocytes. The source of these receptors is a boy younger than two with a congenital heart defect.

The rearrangement uses TRBV5-6 and TRBJ1-2, with D possibly being TRBD1 (5 bases). Germline V gives CDR1 SGHDT, CDR2 YYEEEE. V lost 1 base to trimming and J lost 8 bases, with 18 bases between them. The CDR3 runs 15 residues. The CDR3 coding sequence is TGTGCCAGCAGCTTGACCGGGACTAAAATGCGGGGCTACACCTTC. Translated: CASSLTGTKMRGYTF.

The J gene is TRBJ2-1, the V gene TRBV10-3; 8 bases align to TRBD2. The CDR3 loop spans 10 amino acids. Per germline, CDR1 ENHRY and CDR2 SYGVKD. V gave up 7 bases and J gave up 16 bases; unmatched junction bases: 6. CDR3 sequence reads: CAIMGTRKFF. The CDR3 DNA reads as TGTGCCATCATGGGGACTAGAAAATTCTTC.

In its sample, this clone was seen once. V gene TRBV7-9 combines with J gene TRBJ2-3; the match to TRBD1 covers 10 bases. The length of the CDR3 is 15 residues. V dropped 4 bases and J dropped 5; count of bases not matched to a gene: 6. The germline gives CDR1 SEHNR, CDR2 FQNEAQ (reference sequence). For the CDR3, the DNA is TGTGCCAGCAGCTGCCGGGACAGGGGTCTAGATACGCAGTATTTT. It is translated as CASSCRDRGLDTQYF.

This clone has only one observation. The V and J genes are TRBV6-1 and TRBJ2-3, with 7 bases identical to TRBD1. The germline V gene encodes CDR1 MNHNS and CDR2 SASEGT. J gave up 2 bases and V 3 bases, and 8 bases lay outside the gene matches. The CDR3 runs 16 residues. DNA of the CDR3: TGTGCCAGCAGTGACTACGGGACAGACCACACAGATACGCAGTATTTT. Its protein is CASSDYGTDHTDTQYF.

The count of this clone is one. J is TRBJ2-4 and V is TRBV5-1, with 7 bases fitting TRBD1. The CDR3 consists of 15 residues. The V gene end was trimmed by 4 bases and the J gene end by 4 bases; junction bases not matched to a gene: 8. The germline CDR1 and CDR2 sequences are SGHRS and YFSETQ. CDR3 sequence (DNA): TGCGCCAGCAGCCCTCCCGACAGGGCAAAAAACATTCAGTACTTC. Translation: CASSPPDRAKNIQYF.

The chain carries TRBV14 and TRBJ2-7; 7 bases match TRBD1. Looked up from germline, CDR1 is SGHDN and CDR2 is FVKESK. J was trimmed by 0 bases and V by 4 bases; bases with no gene match: 9. The CDR3 sequence is 16 residues long. CDR3 sequence (DNA): TGTGCCAGCAGCCTTACAGGGGTCCCTGACTCCTACGAGCAGTACTTC. This codes for CASSLTGVPDSYEQYF.

This clone has only one observation. The same CDR3 can be traced to other DNA sequences in this sample. The chain has TRBV4-3 and TRBJ2-7; TRBD2 matches 11 bases. This CDR3 has 15 amino acids. Germline CDR1 is LGHNA and CDR2 is YSLEER. Losses at the gene ends were 0 bases for V and 6 bases for J; bases not matched to a gene: 4. CDR3 nucleotides: TGCGCCAGCAGCCAAGAAACTAGCGGGAGTGGCGAGCAGTACTTC. Its translation: CASSQETSGSGEQYF.